Each of the 21 T cell receptor beta chains below was sequenced from the same sample in a study of blood T cell repertoires in COVID-19. The method was immunoSEQ multiplex PCR; TCRdb's version includes in-frame clones alone and lacks a portion of them. The table includes a few hundred thousand clones, 80% to 90% detected once. Sequencing was done on a sample of PBMCs or T cells enriched from blood (not recorded which). Every receptor here comes from a woman aged 45-65 years in a cohort exposed to, infected with or recovered from COVID-19 (not recorded which).

V usage is TRBV5-6 and J usage is TRBJ1-1, with 8 bases fitting TRBD1. There are 13 residues in the CDR3. CDR1 and CDR2 from the germline V gene are SGHDT and YYEEEE. V was pared by 3 bases and J by 11 bases, with 9 bases of the junction left unmatched. The CDR3 sequence is CASSSRDRLQAFF. The CDR3 bases are TGTGCCAGCAGCTCCCGGGACAGGCTCCAGGCTTTCTTT.

This chain joins TRBV28 and TRBJ2-5; 9 positions match TRBD1. The CDR3 extends over 16 amino acids. The V gene's germline CDR1 is MDHEN and CDR2 SYDVKM. J gave up 0 bases and V 2 bases, and 4 bases lay outside the gene matches. The CDR3 protein is CASSLAGTGNQETQYF. CDR3 sequence (DNA): TGTGCCAGCAGTTTAGCTGGGACAGGGAACCAAGAGACCCAGTACTTC.

This chain joins TRBV12-3 or TRBV12-4 and TRBJ2-1; no reliable D call. The V and J ends lost 2 bases and 9 bases respectively, with 8 bases between them. This CDR3 has 12 residues. This CDR3 is CASSLQSGEQFF. CDR3 DNA sequence: TGTGCCAGCAGTTTACAGTCGGGTGAGCAGTTCTTC.

The table lists this clone with a count of one. The rearrangement links TRBV14 to TRBJ2-7; D ambiguous. The CDR3 runs to 15 residues. Trimming pared 1 base from V and 2 bases from J, leaving 12 bases between. CDR1 and CDR2 from the germline V gene are SGHDN and FVKESK. The CDR3: CASSQGPGSTYEQYF. DNA of the CDR3: TGTGCCAGCAGCCAAGGTCCGGGTTCGACCTACGAGCAGTACTTC.

The rearrangement uses TRBV5-4 and TRBJ2-1; 11 nucleotides line up with TRBD2. CDR3 length equals 17 residues. Losses at the gene ends were 0 bases for V and 8 bases for J; bases not matched to a gene: 10. Germline CDR1 and CDR2: SGHNT and YYREEE (reference sequence). The CDR3 nucleotides read TGTGCCAGCAGCTTGGTTCTAGCGGGGGGCCGGGGCTATGAGCAGTTCTTC. Protein product: CASSLVLAGGRGYEQFF.

J is TRBJ2-2 and V is TRBV4-3; D perhaps matches TRBD1 (5 bases). The length of the CDR3 is 16 residues. Trimming took off 3 bases at V and 0 bases at J, with 11 bases between the two ends. Germline lookup yields CDR1 LGHNA and CDR2 YSLEER. The CDR3 coding sequence is TGCGCCAGCAGCCAGGGGCGCCTCGCGAACACCGGGGAGCTGTTTTTT. Its translation is CASSQGRLANTGELFF.

The chain links TRBV11-3 to TRBJ2-7, with 10 positions matching TRBD1. The length of the CDR3 is 14 residues. The trim removed 5 bases at V and 5 bases at J, leaving 6 bases unmatched. Looked up from germline, CDR1 is SGHNT and CDR2 is YENEEA. This CDR3 reads CASSLGTGAHEQYF. As DNA, the CDR3 is TGTGCCAGCAGCCTAGGGACAGGGGCCCACGAGCAGTACTTC.

The chain employs TRBV5-6 and TRBJ2-7; no clear D gene. Germline loops: CDR1 SGHDT, CDR2 YYEEEE. The V end was cut by 2 bases, the J end by 6 bases, with 21 bases between. This CDR3 has 16 amino acids. DNA for the CDR3: TGTGCCAGCAGCTTTAAAAGTACAGCATTCTTAGGCGAGCAGTACTTC. Residues: CASSFKSTAFLGEQYF.

The rearrangement uses TRBV27 and TRBJ2-7; perhaps TRBD2 as D (6 bases). Trimming shortened V by 5 bases and J by 0 bases, and 11 bases separated the two germline ends. The CDR3 consists of 14 residues. The germline CDR1 and CDR2 sequences are MNHEY and SMNVEV (reference sequence). The CDR3 loop is CASSLALSSYEQYF. CDR3 in DNA: TGTGCCAGCAGTCTAGCGCTTAGCTCCTACGAGCAGTACTTC.

V and J are TRBV7-2 and TRBJ2-7, with TRBD1 matching 8 bases. The V gene's germline CDR1 is SGHTA and CDR2 FQGNSA. This CDR3 is built from 15 residues. Trimming at V came to 4 bases and at J to 2 bases, leaving 7 bases not matched to a gene. The CDR3 nucleotides read TGTGCCAGCAGCTCGCAACAGGGGGGCGCCTACGAGCAGTACTTC. Its protein is CASSSQQGGAYEQYF.

The chain has TRBV20-1 and TRBJ2-1; 11 nucleotides line up with TRBD2. The CDR3 has 17 amino acids. Germline V gene sequence: CDR1 DFQATT, CDR2 SNEGSKA (reference sequence). The trim removed 3 bases at V and 9 bases at J, leaving 16 bases unmatched. The CDR3, as DNA: TGCAGTGCTAGTGCCCCTAGCGGGGGGCCGAGGGTAGGTGAGCAGTTCTTC. Translation gives CSASAPSGGPRVGEQFF.

The CDR3: CASSYHSPGTDKAFF. DNA for the CDR3: TGTGCCAGCAGTTACCATAGTCCTGGGACAGATAAAGCTTTCTTT. V usage is TRBV6-2 or TRBV6-3 and J usage is TRBJ1-1, with 7 bases matching TRBD1. The CDR3 length is 15 residues. The trim removed 2 bases at V and 9 bases at J, leaving 12 bases unmatched. CDR1 and CDR2 (germline): MNHEY, SVGEGT.

The chain links TRBV19 to TRBJ1-2, with a possible D match to TRBD1 (5 bases). The CDR3 contains 18 residues. V was shortened by 7 bases and J by 8 bases, with 32 bases between the two germline ends. Germline V gives CDR1 LNHDA, CDR2 SQIVND (reference sequence). CDR3 region: CASTAPGGAGRRLRGYTF. In DNA form, the CDR3 reads TGTGCCAGTACCGCTCCCGGCGGGGCCGGCAGACGCTTACGGGGCTACACCTTC.

This clone was detected only a few times. The CDR3 protein is CASRSPALTIYF. The CDR3 DNA reads as TGTGCCAGCAGAAGCCCCGCTCTCACCATATATTTT. The gene calls are TRBV6-5 and TRBJ1-3, with D hard to call. Germline loops: CDR1 MNHEY, CDR2 SVGAGI. The CDR3 length is 12 residues. V lost 6 bases, J lost 9 bases, and 12 bases lay in between.

V is TRBV7-2 and J is TRBJ1-1, with TRBD1 matching 8 bases. Germline values: CDR1 SGHTA, CDR2 FQGNSA. The CDR3 is 15 residues long. V dropped 5 bases and J dropped 1; count of bases not matched to a gene: 6. CDR3 sequence reads: CASSPRTGWNTEAFF. For the CDR3, the DNA is TGTGCCAGCAGCCCCCGGACAGGGTGGAACACTGAAGCTTTCTTT. Supplemented by reference TRBV7-2 and TRBJ1-1, the full variable domain reads GAGVSQSPSNKVTEKGKDVELRCDPISGHTALYWYRQSLGQGLEFLIYFQGNSAPDKSGLPSDRFSAERTGGSVSTLTIQRTQQEDSAVYLCASSPRTGWNTEAFFGQGTRLTVV.

The chain recombines TRBV5-1 with TRBJ1-6; maybe TRBD1 (6 bases). Germline loops: CDR1 SGHRS, CDR2 YFSETQ. Trimming took off 7 bases at V and 6 bases at J, with 11 bases between the two ends. This CDR3 spans 13 amino acids. The CDR3 here is CASREQGNSPLHF. CDR3 coding DNA: TGCGCCAGCCGGGAACAGGGTAATTCACCCCTCCACTTT.

This clone was observed a few times. This rearrangement joins TRBV27 to TRBJ1-2; D is perhaps TRBD1 (6 bases). The ends were cut back, 2 bases at V and 7 bases at J, with 20 bases in the middle. The CDR3 covers 16 residues. Per germline, CDR1 MNHEY and CDR2 SMNVEV (reference sequence). The DNA of the CDR3 is TGTGCCAGCAGTTTAAGAGCAGGACCCATAGGGGGTGGCTACACCTTC. Translated: CASSLRAGPIGGGYTF.

The chain uses TRBV6-5 and TRBJ2-7; D call uncertain. The CDR3 spans 13 residues. V lost 3 bases, J lost 3 bases, and 9 bases lay in between. The V gene's germline CDR1 is MNHEY and CDR2 SVGAGI. In DNA form, the CDR3 reads TGTGCCAGCAGTTATAGAATCCTCTACGAGCAGTACTTC. Translating gives CASSYRILYEQYF.

This clone occurred a few times. The chain combines TRBV4-1 with TRBJ1-6; 11 bases match TRBD1. Per germline, CDR1 MGHRA and CDR2 YSYEKL. The CDR3 runs to 15 residues. Trimming removed 3 bases from V and 9 bases from J; junction bases left unmatched: 4. CDR3: CASSHPGQGGSPLHF. The CDR3 DNA sequence: TGCGCCAGCAGCCACCCGGGACAGGGGGGTTCACCCCTCCACTTT.

The V gene is TRBV9, the J gene TRBJ2-7; 8 bases are a match to TRBD1. Germline assignment: CDR1 SGDLS and CDR2 YYNGEE. Trimming at V came to 3 bases and at J to 1 base, leaving 15 bases not matched to a gene. The CDR3 covers 18 residues. CDR3 protein: CASSDVTKRQGLSYEQYF. In DNA, the CDR3 is TGTGCCAGCAGCGACGTAACAAAAAGACAGGGGTTATCCTACGAGCAGTACTTC.

The CDR3 loop is CASSIRQGVNTEAFF. The DNA of the CDR3 is TGTGCCAGCAGTATCCGACAGGGGGTGAACACTGAAGCTTTCTTT. V gene TRBV27 combines with J gene TRBJ1-1, with 9 bases identical to TRBD1. CDR3 length: 15 amino acids. Germline lookup yields CDR1 MNHEY and CDR2 SMNVEV (reference sequence). With V trimmed by 5 bases and J by 0 bases, 4 bases remained unmatched.